This T cell receptor beta chain came from a study of beta chain features in type 1 diabetes. Broader study findings: Within patients, naive, central memory and Treg TCRB repertoires seemed more similar than within healthy donors.

This CDR3 region has 13 residues. Per germline, CDR1 MNHEY and CDR2 SVGAGI. All of the isolated RNA was reverse transcribed, so expressed TCRB transcripts were sequenced. Clones were read by immunoSEQ multiplex PCR, and TCRdb kept only the in-frame ones, dropping some. The table includes hundreds of thousands of clones, 15% to 20% detected once. About this clone itself: No antigen is known for it. One end of the junction varies from germline; a read error may be responsible.

The sequence was obtained from a woman between 18 and 29 years old in good health. This sequence joins TRBV6-5 and TRBJ1-3, with D possibly TRBD1 on 5 matching bases. Sequencing used naive CD4+ T cells from blood. CDR3 protein: CAISEIGTVAIYF. DNA of the CDR3: TGTGCCATCAGTGAGATCGGGACCGTCGCCATATATTTT.